Given below is one TCR beta chain in context. Its antigen remains undetermined. Base qualities are not provided; no much larger clone lies one nucleotide away. This specimen belongs to a study of blood T cell repertoires in COVID-19 (TCRdb year 2020). Background on the whole study: Collaborator samples came from the United States, Italy and Spain and covered acute and convalescent phases of COVID-19. Samples came from the ongoing ImmuneRACE study (first 160 participants) plus 1,254 subjects from 6 global collaborators. Where available, HLA class I and class II types were obtained from metadata supplied by the sample provider rather than from assay-based typing. The dataset comprised deeply sampled blood TCRbeta repertoires from subjects exposed to, actively infected with, or recovered from COVID-19. The prospective study material was composed of cDNA or gDNA derived from T cells, B-cell-depleted T cells, or PBMCs. The repertoires were released in a freely available public database meant as a resource for research on the immune response to SARS-CoV-2. Nearly every sample came with metadata listing a de-identified subject ID, COVID-19 status, age in years and sex. Study-level results and caveats: How much clinical and demographic metadata was included differed by source and by participant, and the metadata was provided uncurated.

Collaborating institutions collected whole blood in K2EDTA tubes following their own protocols. Collaborator samples were shipped for TCRbeta analysis as frozen whole blood, isolated PBMCs, or DNA extracted from either sample type. TCRbeta CDR3 regions were amplified from genomic DNA using the immunoSEQ Assay, a bias-controlled multiplex PCR. The study's own analysis went as follows. Within the assay, amplification of reference gene primers was used to estimate how many nucleated cells each sample contained. Sequence reads were collapsed and filtered to measure the absolute abundance of every unique TCRbeta CDR3 rearrangement. Productive Simpson clonality was computed per sample as the square root of Simpson's diversity index over productive rearrangements. The table comes from immuneACCESS by way of TCRdb, which keeps in-frame sequences with V and J called. Part of the clones is missing from these tables; in studies checked, under half for an unresolved V gene and the rest for unknown reasons. The V and J calls and clone size are taken from that table; D and trimming were inferred from the DNA. Within this sample are about 46,000 clones, with roughly four fifths of them counted one time only. 6% to 7.5% of the sample is held by the ten biggest clonotypes.

V is pruned by 3 bases and J by 6 bases, leaving 10 bases of the junction without a gene match. Taken from cysteine to phenylalanine, the CDR3 has 16 residues. CDR3 DNA only is kept here, 48 bases in frame from base 1. CDR1 and CDR2 (GTSNPN, SVGIG) derive from the germline V gene (reference sequence). The chain was built from TRBV30 and TRBJ1-5; 11 bases in the middle match TRBD1. Sequencing used peripheral blood. The origin of this receptor is a man aged 55 to 70 with active COVID-19. At the DNA level, the sequence is TGTGCCTGGAGGGACAGGGGGCGCGGAAGAGGTCAGCCCCAGCATTTT. The resulting protein is CAWRDRGRGRGQPQHF.